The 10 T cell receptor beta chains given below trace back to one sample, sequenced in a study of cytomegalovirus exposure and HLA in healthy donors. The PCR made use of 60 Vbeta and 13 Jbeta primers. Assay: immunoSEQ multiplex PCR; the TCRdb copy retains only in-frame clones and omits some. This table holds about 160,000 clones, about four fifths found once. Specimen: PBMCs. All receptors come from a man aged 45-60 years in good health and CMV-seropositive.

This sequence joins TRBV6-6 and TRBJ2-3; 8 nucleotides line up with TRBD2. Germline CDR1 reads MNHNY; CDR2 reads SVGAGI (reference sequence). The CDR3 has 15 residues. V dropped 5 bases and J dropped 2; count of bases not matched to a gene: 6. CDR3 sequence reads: CASSLGLVDTDTQYF. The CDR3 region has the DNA TGTGCCAGCAGTCTGGGACTAGTTGACACAGATACGCAGTATTTT.

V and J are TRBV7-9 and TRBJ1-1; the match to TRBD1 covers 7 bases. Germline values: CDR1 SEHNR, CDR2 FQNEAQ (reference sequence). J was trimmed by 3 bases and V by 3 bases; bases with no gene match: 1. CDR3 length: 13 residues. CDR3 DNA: TGTGCCAGCAGCTTCCAGGGGGACACTGAAGCTTTCTTT. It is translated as CASSFQGDTEAFF.

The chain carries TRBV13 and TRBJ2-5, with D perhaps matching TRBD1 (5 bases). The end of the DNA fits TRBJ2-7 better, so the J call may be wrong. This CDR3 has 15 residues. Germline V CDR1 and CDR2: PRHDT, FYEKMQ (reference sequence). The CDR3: CASSLVGANTYEQYF. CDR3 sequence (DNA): TGTGCCAGCAGCTTAGTAGGGGCCAATACCTACGAGCAGTACTTC.

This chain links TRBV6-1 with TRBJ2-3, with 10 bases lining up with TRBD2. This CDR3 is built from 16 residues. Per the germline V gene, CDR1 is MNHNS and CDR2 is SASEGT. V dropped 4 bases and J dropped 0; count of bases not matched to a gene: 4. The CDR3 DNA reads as TGTGCCAGCAGTGCAGGACTAGCGGCTAGCACAGATACGCAGTATTTT. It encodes CASSAGLAASTDTQYF.

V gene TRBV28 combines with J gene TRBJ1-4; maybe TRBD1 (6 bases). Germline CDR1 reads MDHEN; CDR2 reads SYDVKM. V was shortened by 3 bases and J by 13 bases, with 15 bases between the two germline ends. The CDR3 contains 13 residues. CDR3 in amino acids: CASSFQLRQVLFF. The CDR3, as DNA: TGTGCCAGCAGTTTCCAGTTACGACAGGTACTGTTTTTT.

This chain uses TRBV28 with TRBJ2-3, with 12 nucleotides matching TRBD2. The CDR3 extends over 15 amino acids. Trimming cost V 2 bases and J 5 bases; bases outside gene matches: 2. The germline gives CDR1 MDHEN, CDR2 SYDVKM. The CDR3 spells CASSLASGRVDTQYF. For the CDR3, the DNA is TGTGCCAGCAGTTTAGCTAGCGGGAGGGTAGATACGCAGTATTTT.

CDR3 in DNA: TGTGCCAGCAGTAAGTTCACTAGCGGGAGCACAGATACGCAGTATTTT. It is translated as CASSKFTSGSTDTQYF. The gene calls are TRBV2 and TRBJ2-3; 9 nucleotides agree with TRBD2. The V gene's germline CDR1 is SNHLY and CDR2 FYNNEI. J was trimmed by 0 bases and V by 5 bases; bases with no gene match: 6. This CDR3 is built from 16 residues.

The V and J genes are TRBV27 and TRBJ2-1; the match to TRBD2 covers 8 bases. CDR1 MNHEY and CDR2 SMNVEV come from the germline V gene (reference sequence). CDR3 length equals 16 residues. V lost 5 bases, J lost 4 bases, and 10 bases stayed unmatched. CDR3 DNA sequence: TGTGCCAGCAGTCCCTCGGCCGGGGGGGCGTACAATGAGCAGTTCTTC. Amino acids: CASSPSAGGAYNEQFF.

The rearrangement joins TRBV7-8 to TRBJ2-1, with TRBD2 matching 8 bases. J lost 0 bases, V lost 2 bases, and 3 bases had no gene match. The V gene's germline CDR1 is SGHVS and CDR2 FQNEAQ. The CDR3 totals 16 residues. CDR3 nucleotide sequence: TGTGCCAGCAGCTTACCGGGGGGGAGCTCCTACAATGAGCAGTTCTTC. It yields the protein CASSLPGGSSYNEQFF.

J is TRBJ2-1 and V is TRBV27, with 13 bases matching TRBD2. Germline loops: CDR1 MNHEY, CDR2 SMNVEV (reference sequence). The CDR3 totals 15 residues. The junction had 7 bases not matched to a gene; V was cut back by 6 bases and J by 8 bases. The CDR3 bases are TGTGCCAGCAGCCCGGGACTAGCGGGACTGGATGAGCAGTTCTTC. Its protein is CASSPGLAGLDEQFF.